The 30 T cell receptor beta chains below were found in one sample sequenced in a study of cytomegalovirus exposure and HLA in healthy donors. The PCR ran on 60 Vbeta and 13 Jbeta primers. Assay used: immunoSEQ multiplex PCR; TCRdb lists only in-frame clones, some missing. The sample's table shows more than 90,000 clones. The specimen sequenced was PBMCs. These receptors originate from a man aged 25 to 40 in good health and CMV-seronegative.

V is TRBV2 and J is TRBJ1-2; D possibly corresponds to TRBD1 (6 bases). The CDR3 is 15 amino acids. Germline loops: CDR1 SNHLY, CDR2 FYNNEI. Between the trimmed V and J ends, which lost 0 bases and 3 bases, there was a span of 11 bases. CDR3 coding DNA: TGTGCCAGCAGTGAAGCCCGGGACACACACTATGGCTACACCTTC. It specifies CASSEARDTHYGYTF.

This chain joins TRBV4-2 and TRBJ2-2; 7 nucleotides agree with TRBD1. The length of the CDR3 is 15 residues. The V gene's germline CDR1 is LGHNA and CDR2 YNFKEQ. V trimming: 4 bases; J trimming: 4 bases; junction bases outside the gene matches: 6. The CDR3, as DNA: TGTGCCAGCAGCCCGACAGGGCGTTTCACCGGGGAGCTGTTTTTT. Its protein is CASSPTGRFTGELFF.

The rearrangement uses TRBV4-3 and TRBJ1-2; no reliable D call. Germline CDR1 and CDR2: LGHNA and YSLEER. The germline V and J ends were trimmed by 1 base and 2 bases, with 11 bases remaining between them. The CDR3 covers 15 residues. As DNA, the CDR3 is TGCGCCAGCAGCCAAGTATGGACGGGGAACTATGGCTACACCTTC. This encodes CASSQVWTGNYGYTF.

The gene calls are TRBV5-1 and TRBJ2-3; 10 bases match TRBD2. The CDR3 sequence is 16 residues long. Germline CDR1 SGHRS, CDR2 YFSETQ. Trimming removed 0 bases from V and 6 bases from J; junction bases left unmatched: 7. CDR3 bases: TGCGCCAGCAGCTTGGTGGCTAGCGGGGGTGGGGATACGCAGTATTTT. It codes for CASSLVASGGGDTQYF.

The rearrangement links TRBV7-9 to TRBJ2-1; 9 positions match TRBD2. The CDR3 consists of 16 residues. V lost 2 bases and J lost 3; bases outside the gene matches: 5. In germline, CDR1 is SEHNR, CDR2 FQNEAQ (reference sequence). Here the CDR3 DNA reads TGTGCCAGCAGCTTAAGTGCGGGGGGGCTCTACAATGAGCAGTTCTTC. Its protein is CASSLSAGGLYNEQFF. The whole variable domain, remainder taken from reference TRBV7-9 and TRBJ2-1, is DTGVSQNPRHKITKRGQNVTFRCDPISEHNRLYWYRQTLGQGPEFLTYFQNEAQLEKSRLLSDRFSAERPKGSFSTLEIQRTEQGDSAMYLCASSLSAGGLYNEQFFGPGTRLTVL.

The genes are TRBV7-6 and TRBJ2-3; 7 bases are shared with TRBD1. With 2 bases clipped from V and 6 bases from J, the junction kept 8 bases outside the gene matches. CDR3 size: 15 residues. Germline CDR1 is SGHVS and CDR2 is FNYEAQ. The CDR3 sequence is CASSLRGQLTDTQYF. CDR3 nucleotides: TGTGCCAGCAGCTTAAGGGGACAGCTCACGGATACGCAGTATTTT.

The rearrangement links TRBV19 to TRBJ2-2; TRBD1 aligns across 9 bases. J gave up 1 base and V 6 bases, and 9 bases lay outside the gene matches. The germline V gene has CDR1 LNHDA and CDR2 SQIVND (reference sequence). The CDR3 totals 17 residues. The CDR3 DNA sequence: TGTGCCAGTAGCCGATCACCGGGACAGGGGAACACCGGGGAGCTGTTTTTT. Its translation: CASSRSPGQGNTGELFF.

The CDR3 nucleotides read TGTGCCAGCAGCTTTAAAGGGGTAGAGACCCAGTACTTC. Its protein product is CASSFKGVETQYF. V is TRBV7-6 and J is TRBJ2-5, with D perhaps matching TRBD1 (5 bases). Trimming removed 3 bases from V and 4 bases from J, with 9 bases in between. This CDR3 has 13 residues. Germline CDR1 and CDR2: SGHVS and FNYEAQ.

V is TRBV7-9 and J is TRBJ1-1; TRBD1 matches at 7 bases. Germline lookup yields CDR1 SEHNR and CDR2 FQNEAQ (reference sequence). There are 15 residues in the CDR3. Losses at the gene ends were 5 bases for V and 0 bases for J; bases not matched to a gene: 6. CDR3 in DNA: TGTGCCAGCAGCCCCCGACAGGGACTGAACACTGAAGCTTTCTTT. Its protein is CASSPRQGLNTEAFF.

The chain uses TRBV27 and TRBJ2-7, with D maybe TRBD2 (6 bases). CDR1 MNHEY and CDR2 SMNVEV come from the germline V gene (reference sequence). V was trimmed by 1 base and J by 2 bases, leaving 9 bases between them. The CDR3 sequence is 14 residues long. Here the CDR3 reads CASSLWWGAYEQYF. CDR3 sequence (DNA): TGTGCCAGCAGTTTATGGTGGGGGGCCTACGAGCAGTACTTC.

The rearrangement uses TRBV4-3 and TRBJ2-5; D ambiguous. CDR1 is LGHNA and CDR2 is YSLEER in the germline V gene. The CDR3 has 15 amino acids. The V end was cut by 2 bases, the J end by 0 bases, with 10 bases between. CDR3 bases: TGCGCCAGCAGCCAAATTCGCACTGACCAAGAGACCCAGTACTTC. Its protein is CASSQIRTDQETQYF.

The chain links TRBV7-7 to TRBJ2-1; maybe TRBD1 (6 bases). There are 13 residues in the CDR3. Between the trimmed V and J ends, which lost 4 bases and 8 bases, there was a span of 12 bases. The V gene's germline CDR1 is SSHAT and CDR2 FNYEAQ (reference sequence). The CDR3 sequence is CASSSQGSDEQFF. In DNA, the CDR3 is TGTGCCAGCAGCTCTCAGGGGTCCGATGAGCAGTTCTTC.

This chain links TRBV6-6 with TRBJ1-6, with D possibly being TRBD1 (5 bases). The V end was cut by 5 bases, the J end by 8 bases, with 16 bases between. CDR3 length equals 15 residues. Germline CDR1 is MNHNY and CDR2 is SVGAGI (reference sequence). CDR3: CASSLPWGEDSPLHF. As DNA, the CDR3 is TGTGCCAGCAGTCTCCCGTGGGGGGAGGATTCACCCCTCCACTTT.

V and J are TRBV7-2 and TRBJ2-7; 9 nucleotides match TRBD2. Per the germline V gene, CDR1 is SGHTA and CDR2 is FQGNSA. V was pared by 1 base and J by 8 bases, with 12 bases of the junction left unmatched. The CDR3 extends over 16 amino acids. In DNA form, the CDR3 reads TGTGCCAGCAGCTTAGGGCCGGGACTAGCCGAAGAAAAGCAGTACTTC. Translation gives CASSLGPGLAEEKQYF. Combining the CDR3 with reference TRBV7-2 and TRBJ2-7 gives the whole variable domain GAGVSQSPSNKVTEKGKDVELRCDPISGHTALYWYRQSLGQGLEFLIYFQGNSAPDKSGLPSDRFSAERTGGSVSTLTIQRTQQEDSAVYLCASSLGPGLAEEKQYFGPGTRLTVT.

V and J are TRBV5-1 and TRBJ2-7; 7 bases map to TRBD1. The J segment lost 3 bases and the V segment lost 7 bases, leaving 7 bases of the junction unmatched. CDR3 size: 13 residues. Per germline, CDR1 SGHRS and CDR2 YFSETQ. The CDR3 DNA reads TGCGCCAGCCGCCAACAGGGGTACTACGAGCAGTACTTC. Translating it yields CASRQQGYYEQYF.

CDR3 nucleotides: TGCGCCAGCAGTGAATGGGCGGGGCCGGGCGAGCAGTACTTC. Its translation is CASSEWAGPGEQYF. The chain couples TRBV10-1 to TRBJ2-5; perhaps TRBD2 as D (6 bases). The end of the DNA is better explained by TRBJ2-7, so the J call may be wrong. The CDR3 covers 14 residues. Germline assignment: CDR1 WNHNN and CDR2 SYGVQD (reference sequence).

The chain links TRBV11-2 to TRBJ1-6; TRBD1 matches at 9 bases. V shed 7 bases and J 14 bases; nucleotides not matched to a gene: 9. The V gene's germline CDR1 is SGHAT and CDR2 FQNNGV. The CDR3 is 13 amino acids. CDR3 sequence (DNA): TGTGCCAGCACCCTCAGACAGGGGGAGGCCCTCCACTTT. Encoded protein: CASTLRQGEALHF.

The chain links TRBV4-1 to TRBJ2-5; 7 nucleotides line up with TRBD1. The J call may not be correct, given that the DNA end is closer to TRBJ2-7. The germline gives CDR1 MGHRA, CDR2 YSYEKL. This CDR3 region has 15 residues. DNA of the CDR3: TGCGCCAGCAGCCAAGCTGGGACAGTTCCCTACGAGCAGTACTTC. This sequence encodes CASSQAGTVPYEQYF.

The CDR3 region is CASSTWGGQNEQFF. The CDR3 coding sequence is TGTGCCAGCAGTACCTGGGGGGGGCAAAATGAGCAGTTCTTC. The rearrangement links TRBV6-5 to TRBJ2-1, with D maybe TRBD2 (7 bases). V was clipped by 5 bases and J by 7 bases, with 15 bases between them. The germline V gene encodes CDR1 MNHEY and CDR2 SVGAGI. The CDR3 loop spans 14 amino acids.

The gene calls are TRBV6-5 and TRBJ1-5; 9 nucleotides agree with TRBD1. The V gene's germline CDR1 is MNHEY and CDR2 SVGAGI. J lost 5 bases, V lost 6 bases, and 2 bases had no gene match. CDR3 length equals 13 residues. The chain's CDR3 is CASRRQGDQPQHF. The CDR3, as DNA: TGTGCCAGCAGACGACAGGGGGATCAGCCCCAGCATTTT.

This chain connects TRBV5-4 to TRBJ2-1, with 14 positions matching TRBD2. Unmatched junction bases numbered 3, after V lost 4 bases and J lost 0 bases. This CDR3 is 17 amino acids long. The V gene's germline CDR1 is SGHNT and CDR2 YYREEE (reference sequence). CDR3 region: CASSGGLAGASYNEQFF. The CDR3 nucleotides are TGTGCCAGCAGCGGGGGACTAGCGGGGGCCTCCTACAATGAGCAGTTCTTC.

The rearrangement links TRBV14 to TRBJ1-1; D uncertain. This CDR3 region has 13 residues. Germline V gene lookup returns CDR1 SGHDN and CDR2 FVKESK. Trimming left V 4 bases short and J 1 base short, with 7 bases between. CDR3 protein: CASSLLANTEAFF. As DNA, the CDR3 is TGTGCCAGCAGCCTCCTGGCGAACACTGAAGCTTTCTTT.

CDR3 sequence reads: CASSLVNWAGPGYTF. The DNA of the CDR3 is TGTGCCAGCAGCTTAGTCAATTGGGCAGGGCCTGGCTACACCTTC. This chain uses TRBV7-9 with TRBJ1-2; perhaps TRBD1 as D (5 bases). Germline lookup yields CDR1 SEHNR and CDR2 FQNEAQ (reference sequence). The germline V and J ends were trimmed by 1 base and 7 bases, with 16 bases remaining between them. The CDR3 contains 15 residues.

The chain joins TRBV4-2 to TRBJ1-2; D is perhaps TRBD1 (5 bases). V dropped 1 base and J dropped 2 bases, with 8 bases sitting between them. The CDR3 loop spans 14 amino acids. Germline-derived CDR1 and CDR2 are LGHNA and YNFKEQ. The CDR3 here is CASSQGSGNYGYTF. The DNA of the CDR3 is TGTGCCAGCAGCCAAGGGTCAGGGAACTATGGCTACACCTTC.

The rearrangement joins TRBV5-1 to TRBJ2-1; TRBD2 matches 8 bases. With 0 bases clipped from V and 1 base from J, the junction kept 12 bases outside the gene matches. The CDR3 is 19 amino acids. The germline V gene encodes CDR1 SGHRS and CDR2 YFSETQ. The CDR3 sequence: CASSLEGRGGTRSYNEQFF. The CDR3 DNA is TGCGCCAGCAGCTTGGAGGGCAGGGGAGGGACTAGATCCTACAATGAGCAGTTCTTC.

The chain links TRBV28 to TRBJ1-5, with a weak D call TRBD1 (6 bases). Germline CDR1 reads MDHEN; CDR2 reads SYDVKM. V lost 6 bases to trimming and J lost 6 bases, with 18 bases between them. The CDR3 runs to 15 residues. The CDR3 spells CASRSIGQWVQPQHF. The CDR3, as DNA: TGTGCCAGCAGATCTATCGGACAGTGGGTTCAGCCCCAGCATTTT.

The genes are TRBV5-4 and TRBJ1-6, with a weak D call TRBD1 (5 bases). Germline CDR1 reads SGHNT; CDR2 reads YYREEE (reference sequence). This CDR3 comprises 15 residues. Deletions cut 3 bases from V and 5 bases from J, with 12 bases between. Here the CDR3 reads CASSSPGGNNSPLHF. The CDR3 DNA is TGTGCCAGCAGCTCCCCGGGGGGGAATAATTCACCCCTCCACTTT.

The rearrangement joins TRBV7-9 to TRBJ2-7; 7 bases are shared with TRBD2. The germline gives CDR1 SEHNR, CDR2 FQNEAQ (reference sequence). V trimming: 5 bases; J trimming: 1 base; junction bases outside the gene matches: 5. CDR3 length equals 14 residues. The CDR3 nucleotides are TGTGCCAGCAGCCCCTGGGAGGGGTCCTACGAGCAGTACTTC. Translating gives CASSPWEGSYEQYF.

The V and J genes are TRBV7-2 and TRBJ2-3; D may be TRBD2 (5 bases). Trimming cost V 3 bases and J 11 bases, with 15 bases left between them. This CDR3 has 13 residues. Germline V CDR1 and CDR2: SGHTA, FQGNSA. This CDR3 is CASSFAGKMEQYF. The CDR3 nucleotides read TGTGCCAGCAGCTTTGCCGGGAAAATGGAGCAGTATTTT. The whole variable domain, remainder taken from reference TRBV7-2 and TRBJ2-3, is GAGVSQSPSNKVTEKGKDVELRCDPISGHTALYWYRQSLGQGLEFLIYFQGNSAPDKSGLPSDRFSAERTGGSVSTLTIQRTQQEDSAVYLCASSFAGKMEQYFGPGTRLTVL.

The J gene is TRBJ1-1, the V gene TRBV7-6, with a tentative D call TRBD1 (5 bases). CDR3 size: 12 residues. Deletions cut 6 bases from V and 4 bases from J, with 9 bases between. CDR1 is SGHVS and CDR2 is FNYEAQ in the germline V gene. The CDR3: CASSHGGTEAFF. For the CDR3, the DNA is TGTGCCAGCAGTCACGGGGGCACTGAAGCTTTCTTT.